This T cell receptor (beta chain) was sequenced during a study of T cells expressing NK-cell markers. Study-wide results and limits: Four donors likewise had their CD3+CD56-NKG2C+ fraction led by these clonotypes. HCMV specificity was not established for the expanded NKG2C+ T cell clones.

With the 5' RACE reads reprocessed, TCRdb shows one record per CDR3 protein and no DNA. The repertoire shows over 150,000 distinct CDR3 sequences; the top ten hold approximately 35%. The CDR3 loop spans 14 amino acids. Per germline, CDR1 SGHRS and CDR2 YFSETQ. For this clonotype: Its antigen is currently unknown.

The sequenced material came from blood T cells: a sorted CD56 or NKG2C T cell subset, CD4+ or CD8+ T cells, or bulk PBMC T cells (not recorded which). This sequence was found in a woman between 50 and 59 years old in good health. This chain uses TRBV5-1 with TRBJ2-1; the TCRdb call, TRBD2, lacks DNA for checking. CDR3 region: CASSASGGYNEQFF.